This TCR beta chain was observed in a study of T cells in Graves' hyperthyroidism and ophthalmopathy. Study results and caveats: Ophthalmopathy and stable hyperthyroidism were separated by a 13 V-J model.

Researchers took RNA transcripts and amplified the TCR beta CDR3 regions from them. The TCR CDR3 first-round RT-PCR relied on the HTBI primer set. TCRdb used MiXCR to reprocess the multiplex PCR reads, holding one entry per CDR3 protein. The profile covers more than 550,000 distinct CDR3 sequences, with roughly 20% appearing a single time and roughly a sixth taken by the ten largest. V was trimmed by 3 bases and J by 8 bases, leaving 11 bases between them. Germline loops: CDR1 DFQATT, CDR2 SNEGSKA (reference sequence). This CDR3 is built from 12 residues. Subjects aged 18 to 65 presented with newly diagnosed hyperthyroidism of less than 2 months' duration. Around 10 ml fresh peripheral blood yielded the PBMCs. Turning to this clonotype: Its antigen is still unknown.

Input material: blood. The chain joins TRBV20-1 to TRBJ2-4; TRBD1 or TRBD2 may be the D gene (5 bases each). This TCR was recovered from a woman aged 45 to 65 with Graves' hyperthyroidism that later progressed to Graves' ophthalmopathy. As DNA, the CDR3 is TGCAGTGCTAGTGAAAGGGGAGACATTCAGTACTTC. Its protein is CSASERGDIQYF.